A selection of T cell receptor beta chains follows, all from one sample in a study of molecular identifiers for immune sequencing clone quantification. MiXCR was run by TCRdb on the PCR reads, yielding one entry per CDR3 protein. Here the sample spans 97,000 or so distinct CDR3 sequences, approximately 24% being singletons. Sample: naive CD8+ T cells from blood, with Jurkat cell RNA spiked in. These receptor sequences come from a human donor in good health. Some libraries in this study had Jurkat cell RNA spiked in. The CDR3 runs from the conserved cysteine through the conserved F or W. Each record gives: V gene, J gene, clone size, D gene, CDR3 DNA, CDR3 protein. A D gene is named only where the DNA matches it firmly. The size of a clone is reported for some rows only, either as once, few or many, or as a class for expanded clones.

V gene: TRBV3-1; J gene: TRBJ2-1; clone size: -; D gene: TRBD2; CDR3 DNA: TGTGCCGGCAGCCAAGAACGGGGGGGACTGTACAATGAGCAGTTCTTC; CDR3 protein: CAGSQERGGLYNEQFF
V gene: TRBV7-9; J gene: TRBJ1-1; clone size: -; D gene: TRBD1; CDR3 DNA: TGTGCCAGCAGCTTAACAAGGGGGCTCTCTGAAGCTTTCTTT; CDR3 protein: CASSLTRGLSEAFF
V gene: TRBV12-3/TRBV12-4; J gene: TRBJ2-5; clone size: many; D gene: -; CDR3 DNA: TGTGCCAGCAGTTGGTCGCGGGAAGAGACCCAGTACTTC; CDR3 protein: CASSWSREETQYF
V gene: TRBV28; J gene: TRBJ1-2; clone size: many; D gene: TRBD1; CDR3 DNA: TGTGCCAGCAGTTCAACCCCGGGACAGGGGTATGGCTACACCTTC; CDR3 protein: CASSSTPGQGYGYTF
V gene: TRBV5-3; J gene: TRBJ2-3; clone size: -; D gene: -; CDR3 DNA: TGTGCCAGCAGCCAAGGGTATGGCACAGATACGCAGTATTTT; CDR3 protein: CASSQGYGTDTQYF
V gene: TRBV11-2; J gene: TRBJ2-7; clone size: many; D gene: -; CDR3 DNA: TGTGCCAGCAGCTTCCAGGGGCCTGCCTACGAGCAGTACTTC; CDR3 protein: CASSFQGPAYEQYF
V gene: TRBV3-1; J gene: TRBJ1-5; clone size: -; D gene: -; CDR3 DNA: TGTGCCGGCAGCCAAGACGGGGGCAGGGATGCCGATCAGCCCCAGCATTTT; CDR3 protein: CAGSQDGGRDADQPQHF
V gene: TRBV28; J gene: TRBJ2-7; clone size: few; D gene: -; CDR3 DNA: TGTGCCAGCAGTTATCGACTGGACGGCTACGAGCAGTACTTC; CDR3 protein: CASSYRLDGYEQYF
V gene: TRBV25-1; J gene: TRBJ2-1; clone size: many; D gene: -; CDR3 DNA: TGTGCCAGCAGTGAAGAGAGTCTACATTACAATGAGCAGTTCTTC; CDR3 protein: CASSEESLHYNEQFF
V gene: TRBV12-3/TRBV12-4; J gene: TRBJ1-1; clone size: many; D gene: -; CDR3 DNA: TGTGCCAGCAGTTCTGGCTGGGTGAACACTGAAGCTTTCTTT; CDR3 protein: CASSSGWVNTEAFF
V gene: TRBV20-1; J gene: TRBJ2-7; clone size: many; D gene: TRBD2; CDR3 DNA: TGCAGTGCTAGGCTCCCCGGGGGGTTAGCGGACTACGAGCAGTACTTC; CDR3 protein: CSARLPGGLADYEQYF
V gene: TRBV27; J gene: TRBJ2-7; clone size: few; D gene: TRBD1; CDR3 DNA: TGTGCCAGCAGTCCCGGGACAGCCAACGAGCAGTACTTC; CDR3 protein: CASSPGTANEQYF
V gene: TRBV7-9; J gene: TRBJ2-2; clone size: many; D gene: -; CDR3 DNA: TGTGCCAGCAGCTCTGACAGGGAGGAGACCGGGGAGCTGTTTTTT; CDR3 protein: CASSSDREETGELFF
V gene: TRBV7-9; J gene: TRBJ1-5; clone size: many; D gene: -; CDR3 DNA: TGTGCCAGCAGCTTAGCCGGACAGCCCCAGCATTTT; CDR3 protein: CASSLAGQPQHF
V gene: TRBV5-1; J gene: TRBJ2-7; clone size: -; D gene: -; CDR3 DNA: TGCGCCAGCAGCTTGGGGTCAACCACCTACGAGCAGTACTTC; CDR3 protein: CASSLGSTTYEQYF
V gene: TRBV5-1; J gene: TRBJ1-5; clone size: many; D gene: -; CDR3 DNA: TGCGCCAGCAGCCCCGGAGCGGCCTACAATCAGCCCCAGCATTTT; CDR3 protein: CASSPGAAYNQPQHF
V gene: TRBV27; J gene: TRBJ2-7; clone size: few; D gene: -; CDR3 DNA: TGTGCCAGCAGGCCGTGGGACGGAGCCTACGAGCAGTACTTC; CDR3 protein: CASRPWDGAYEQYF
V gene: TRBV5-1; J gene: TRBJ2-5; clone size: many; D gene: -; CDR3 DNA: TGCGCCAGCAGCTTGGGCTGGGTACAAGAGACCCAGTACTTC; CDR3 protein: CASSLGWVQETQYF
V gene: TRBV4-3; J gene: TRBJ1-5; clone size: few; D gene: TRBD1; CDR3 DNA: TGCGCCAGCAGCCAAGACGGACAGGGGAGGAATCAGCCCCAGCATTTT; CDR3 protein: CASSQDGQGRNQPQHF
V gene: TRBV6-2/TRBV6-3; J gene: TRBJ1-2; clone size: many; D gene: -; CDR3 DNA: TGTGCCAGCAGCGGGGGTCCCTTGAGCGATTATGGCTACACCTTC; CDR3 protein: CASSGGPLSDYGYTF
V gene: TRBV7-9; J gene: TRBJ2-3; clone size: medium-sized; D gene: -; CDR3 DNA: TGTGCCAGCAGCTTCACAGATACGCAGTATTTT; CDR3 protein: CASSFTDTQYF
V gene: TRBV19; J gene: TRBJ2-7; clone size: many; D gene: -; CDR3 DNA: TGTGCCAGTAGTTGGGGGTACGAGCAGTACTTC; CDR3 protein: CASSWGYEQYF
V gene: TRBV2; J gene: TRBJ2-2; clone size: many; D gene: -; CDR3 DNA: TGTGCCAGCAGTGAGAAGCAGACGCTTGAGGACGGGGAGCTGTTTTTT; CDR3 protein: CASSEKQTLEDGELFF
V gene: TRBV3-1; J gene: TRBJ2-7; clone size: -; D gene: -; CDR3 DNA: TGTGCCAGCAGCCAAGAGTTGATCGGCGAGCAGTACTTC; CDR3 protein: CASSQELIGEQYF
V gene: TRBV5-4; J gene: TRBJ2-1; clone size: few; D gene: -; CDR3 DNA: TGTGCCAGCAGCGCCGACAATGAGCAGTTCTTC; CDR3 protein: CASSADNEQFF
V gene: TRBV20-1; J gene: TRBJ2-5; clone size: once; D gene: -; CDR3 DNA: TGCAGTGCTAGAGATGGCCACCGGCCATCGATCCTCCAAGAGCCCCAGTACTTC; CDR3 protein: CSARDGHRPSILQEPQYF
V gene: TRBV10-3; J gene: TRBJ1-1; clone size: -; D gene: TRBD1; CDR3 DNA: TGTGCCATCAGTCCGGGACAGGGGGTACCTGAAGCTTTCTTT; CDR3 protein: CAISPGQGVPEAFF
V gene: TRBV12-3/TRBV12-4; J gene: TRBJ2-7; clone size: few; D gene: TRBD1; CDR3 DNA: TGTGCCAGCAGTTTGGGGACAGCTGACTACGAGCAGTACTTC; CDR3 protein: CASSLGTADYEQYF
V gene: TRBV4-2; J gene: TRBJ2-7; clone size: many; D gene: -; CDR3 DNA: TGTGCCAGCAGCCAGGCCGGGACGGGTACCTACGAGCAGTACTTC; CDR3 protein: CASSQAGTGTYEQYF
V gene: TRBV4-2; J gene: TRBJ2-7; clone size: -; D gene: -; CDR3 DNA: TGTGCCAGCAGCCCTGGGATACTAGGCTACGAGCAGTACTTC; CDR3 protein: CASSPGILGYEQYF
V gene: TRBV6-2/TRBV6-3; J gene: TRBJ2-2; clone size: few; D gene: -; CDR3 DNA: TGTGCCAGCACCCCGTTTCTAAACACCGGGGAGCTGTTTTTT; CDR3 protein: CASTPFLNTGELFF
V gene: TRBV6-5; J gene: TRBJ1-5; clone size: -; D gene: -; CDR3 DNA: TGTGCCAGCAGTTATGGTAGCAATCCGCCCCAGCATTTT; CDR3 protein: CASSYGSNPPQHF
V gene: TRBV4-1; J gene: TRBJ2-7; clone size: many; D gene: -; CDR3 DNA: TGCGCCAGCAGCCAAGACGTGTTCGCGACGTTTGCGGACGAGCAGTACTTC; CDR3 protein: CASSQDVFATFADEQYF
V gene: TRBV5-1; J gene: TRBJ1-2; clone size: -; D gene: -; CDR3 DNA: TGCGCCAGCAGCTTTGCAGGGGCCGATGGCTACACCTTC; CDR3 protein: CASSFAGADGYTF
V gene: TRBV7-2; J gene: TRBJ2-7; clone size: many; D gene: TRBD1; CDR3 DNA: TGTGCCAGCACCTCAGGGGGCGTAAGTACCTACGAGCAGTACTTC; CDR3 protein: CASTSGGVSTYEQYF
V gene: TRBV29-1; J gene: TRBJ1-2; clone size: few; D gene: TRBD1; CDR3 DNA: TGCAGCGCATTGACAGGGCTTGCGGGGGGCTACACCTTC; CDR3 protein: CSALTGLAGGYTF
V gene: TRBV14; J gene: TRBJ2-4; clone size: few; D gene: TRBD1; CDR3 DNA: TGTGCCAGCAGCCTAATAGGACAGGGTAAAAACATTCAGTACTTC; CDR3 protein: CASSLIGQGKNIQYF
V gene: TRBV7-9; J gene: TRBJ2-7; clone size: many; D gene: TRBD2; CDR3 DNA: TGTGCCAGCAGCTTAGCACTAGCGGGGGACGAGCAGTACTTC; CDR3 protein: CASSLALAGDEQYF
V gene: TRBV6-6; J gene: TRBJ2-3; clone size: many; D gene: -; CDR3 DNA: TGTGCCAGCATTCTCCGGGCGGGGGCGGCGGATACGCAGTATTTT; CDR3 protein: CASILRAGAADTQYF
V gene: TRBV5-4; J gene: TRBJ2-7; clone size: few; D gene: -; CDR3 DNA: TGTGCCAGCAGCTTGTTTCAGGGGGGTCCTAACGAGCAGTACTTC; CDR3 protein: CASSLFQGGPNEQYF
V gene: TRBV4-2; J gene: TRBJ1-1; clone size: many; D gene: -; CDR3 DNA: TGTGCCAGCAGCCCGACAGTGAACACTGAAGCTTTCTTT; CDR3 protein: CASSPTVNTEAFF
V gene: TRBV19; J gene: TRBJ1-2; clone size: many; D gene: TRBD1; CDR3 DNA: TGTGCCAGTAGCCCCTGGGACAGGATTCACTATGGCTACACCTTC; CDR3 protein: CASSPWDRIHYGYTF
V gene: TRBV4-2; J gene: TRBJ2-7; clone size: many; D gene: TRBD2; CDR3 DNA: TGTGCCAGCAGCCAAGATCGAACCGAAGCGGGAGTGTACGAGCAGTACTTC; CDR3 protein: CASSQDRTEAGVYEQYF
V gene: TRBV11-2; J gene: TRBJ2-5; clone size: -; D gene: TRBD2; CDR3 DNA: TGTGCCAGCAGCTCGTACCCGGGAGGCCAGCAAGAGACCCAGTACTTC; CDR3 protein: CASSSYPGGQQETQYF
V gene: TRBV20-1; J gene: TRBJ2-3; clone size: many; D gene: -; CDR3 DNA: TGCAGTGCTAGTAAGGGCGGGGGCACAGATACGCAGTATTTT; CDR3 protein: CSASKGGGTDTQYF
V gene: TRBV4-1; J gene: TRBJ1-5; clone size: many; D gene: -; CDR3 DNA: TGCGCCAGCAGCCCCCCCGCGGATCAGCCCCAGCATTTT; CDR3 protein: CASSPPADQPQHF
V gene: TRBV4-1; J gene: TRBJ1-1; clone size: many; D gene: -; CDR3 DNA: TGCGCCAGCAGCCAAGATTTCGCTGAAGCTTTCTTT; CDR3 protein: CASSQDFAEAFF
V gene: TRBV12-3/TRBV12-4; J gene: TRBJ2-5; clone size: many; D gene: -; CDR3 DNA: TGTGCCAGCAGTTCCGCTGAGGGGCGTGATCGAGAGACCCAGTACTTC; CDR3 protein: CASSSAEGRDRETQYF
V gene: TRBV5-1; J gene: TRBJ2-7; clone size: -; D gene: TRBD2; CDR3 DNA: TGCGCCAGCAGGACGGGAGGGCGGCCCTACGAGCAGTACTTC; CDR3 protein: CASRTGGRPYEQYF
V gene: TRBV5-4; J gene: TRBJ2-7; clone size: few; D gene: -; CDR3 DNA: TGTGCCAGCAGCTGGGGGCAGGGTGGGTCCTACGAGCAGTACTTC; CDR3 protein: CASSWGQGGSYEQYF
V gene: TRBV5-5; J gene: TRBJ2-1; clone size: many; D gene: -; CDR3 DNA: TGTGCCAGCAGCTTGGGGTGGCAGGGAAGTTACAATGAGCAGTTCTTC; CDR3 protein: CASSLGWQGSYNEQFF
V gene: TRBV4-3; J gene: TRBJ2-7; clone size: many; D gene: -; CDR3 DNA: TGCGCCAGCAGCCAAGATATAGGCGGTTACGAGCAGTACTTC; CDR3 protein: CASSQDIGGYEQYF
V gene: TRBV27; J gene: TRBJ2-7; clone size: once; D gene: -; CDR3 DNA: TGTGCCAGCAGTCCAGGGTCCTGGGAAGAGCAGTACTTC; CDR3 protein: CASSPGSWEEQYF
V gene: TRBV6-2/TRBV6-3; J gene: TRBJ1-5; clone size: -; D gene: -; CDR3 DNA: TGTGCCAGCAGTTACTCGGGCGCGTACAATCAGCCCCAGCATTTT; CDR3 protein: CASSYSGAYNQPQHF